The 7 T cell receptor beta chains listed next were all sequenced from one sample in a study of blood T cell repertoires in COVID-19. This table comes from immunoSEQ multiplex PCR, and its TCRdb copy is limited to in-frame clones, with some not included. Here the sample spans roughly 87,000 clones, 86% being singletons. Sequenced: peripheral blood. The receptors here all came from a man aged 45-65 years with active COVID-19.

This clone appeared a single time. V gene TRBV5-4 combines with J gene TRBJ1-2, with 8 bases matching TRBD1. Germline CDR1 reads SGHNT; CDR2 reads YYREEE (reference sequence). The CDR3 covers 16 residues. V lost 3 bases, J lost 0 bases, and 7 bases stayed unmatched. CDR3 amino acids: CASSWGTGRSNYGYTF. DNA of the CDR3: TGTGCCAGCAGCTGGGGGACAGGACGATCTAACTATGGCTACACCTTC.

The J gene is TRBJ2-3, the V gene TRBV28; 10 nucleotides align to TRBD2. After removal of 7 bases from V and 2 bases from J, the junction contained 9 bases not matched to a gene. In germline, CDR1 is MDHEN, CDR2 SYDVKM. This CDR3 has 16 residues. This chain's CDR3 is CASTPALAGLTDTQYF. The CDR3, as DNA: TGTGCCAGCACCCCGGCACTAGCGGGACTCACAGATACGCAGTATTTT.

The chain joins TRBV30 to TRBJ2-1; 8 bases match TRBD1. Germline assignment: CDR1 GTSNPN and CDR2 SVGIG (reference sequence). This CDR3 contains 15 residues. Unmatched junction bases numbered 7, after V lost 3 bases and J lost 3 bases. CDR3 in DNA: TGTGCCTGGAGCAAGGACAGGGTCTACTACAATGAGCAGTTCTTC. Protein: CAWSKDRVYYNEQFF.

V and J are TRBV27 and TRBJ2-7, with 10 bases matching TRBD2. The V segment lost 6 bases and the J segment 3 bases; nucleotides outside the gene matches: 8. This CDR3 spans 15 amino acids. The germline gives CDR1 MNHEY, CDR2 SMNVEV (reference sequence). The CDR3 DNA is TGTGCCAGCAGATTCGGGACTAGCGACTACTACGAGCAGTACTTC. The encoded protein is CASRFGTSDYYEQYF.

The rearrangement joins TRBV7-8 to TRBJ2-2; 8 positions agree with TRBD2. CDR3 length: 16 residues. Looked up from germline, CDR1 is SGHVS and CDR2 is FQNEAQ. After removal of 1 base from V and 5 bases from J, the junction contained 6 bases not matched to a gene. The CDR3 spells CASSLGGLALTGELFF. The CDR3 DNA reads TGTGCCAGCAGCTTAGGTGGACTAGCCCTAACCGGGGAGCTGTTTTTT.

V and J are TRBV30 and TRBJ2-7; 8 nucleotides line up with TRBD2. The CDR3 has 14 residues. The germline CDR1 and CDR2 sequences are GTSNPN and SVGIG (reference sequence). Trimming cost V 3 bases and J 4 bases; bases outside gene matches: 8. As DNA, the CDR3 is TGTGCCTGGAGCGCCAAAGCGGGAGATTACGAGCAGTACTTC. Its protein is CAWSAKAGDYEQYF. The full variable domain, with the rest looked up from reference TRBV30 and TRBJ2-7, is SQTIHQWPATLVQPVGSPLSLECTVEGTSNPNLYWYRQAAGRGLQLLFYSVGIGQISSEVPQNLSASRPQDRQFILSSKKLLLSDSGFYLCAWSAKAGDYEQYFGPGTRLTVT.

The rearrangement joins TRBV4-2 to TRBJ1-6, with D perhaps TRBD1 (6 bases). Germline lookup yields CDR1 LGHNA and CDR2 YNFKEQ. CDR3 length equals 16 residues. Trimming pared 2 bases from V and 5 bases from J, leaving 13 bases between. The CDR3 region is CASSQTGTWNNSPLHF. The CDR3 DNA reads as TGTGCCAGCAGCCAAACCGGGACATGGAATAATTCACCCCTCCACTTT.